The 13 T cell receptor beta chains given below trace back to one sample, sequenced in a study of cytomegalovirus exposure and HLA in healthy donors. The PCR used 60 Vbeta and 13 Jbeta primers. Sequencing used immunoSEQ multiplex PCR; TCRdb keeps in-frame clones, though not all of them. The sample holds 100,000 to 150,000 clones, 83% seen once. Sequencing was done on a sample of PBMCs. The receptor set was obtained from a woman aged 40 to 50 in good health and CMV-seropositive.

V and J are TRBV6-5 and TRBJ2-5, with TRBD2 identical over 7 bases. Near its end, the DNA agrees better with TRBJ2-7, so the J call may be wrong. The CDR3 length is 15 residues. Per germline, CDR1 MNHEY and CDR2 SVGAGI. The CDR3 bases are TGTGCCAGCAGTCCCCTAGCGGTAGGGTCCTACGAGCAGTACTTC. Protein: CASSPLAVGSYEQYF.

The J gene is TRBJ1-3, the V gene TRBV6-5; D gene uncertain. Trimming left V 7 bases short and J 4 bases short, with 17 bases between. Germline V CDR1 and CDR2: MNHEY, SVGAGI. This CDR3 has 15 amino acids. In nucleotides, the CDR3 is TGTGCCAGCACTCCATCAGGCAGCTCCGGAAACACCATATATTTT. It translates to CASTPSGSSGNTIYF.

The chain joins TRBV27 to TRBJ1-4; D is unresolved. V gave up 4 bases and J gave up 5 bases, with 14 bases separating them. Germline V gene sequence: CDR1 MNHEY, CDR2 SMNVEV (reference sequence). The CDR3 covers 15 residues. CDR3 in DNA: TGTGCCAGCAGTTCGCGCGGGAGGGAGAATGAAAAACTGTTTTTT. The encoded protein is CASSSRGRENEKLFF. Full variable domain (outside the CDR3, taken from reference TRBV27 and TRBJ1-4): EAQVTQNPRYLITVTGKKLTVTCSQNMNHEYMSWYRQDPGLGLRQIYYSMNVEVTDKGDVPEGYKVSRKEKRNFPLILESPSPNQTSLYFCASSSRGRENEKLFFGSGTQLSVL.

This clone is large. The chain couples TRBV5-1 to TRBJ2-3; no reliable D call. CDR3 length equals 14 residues. Germline values: CDR1 SGHRS, CDR2 YFSETQ. V was clipped by 4 bases and J by 5 bases, with 14 bases between them. In nucleotides, the CDR3 is TGCGCCAGCAGCCCTTACCAACGACAAGATACGCAGTATTTT. Translation gives CASSPYQRQDTQYF.

This clone was detected a few times. The rearrangement joins TRBV7-9 to TRBJ2-3; D unclear. The CDR3 runs to 11 residues. V lost 5 bases and J 8 bases, leaving 8 bases between the germline ends. Germline CDR1 is SEHNR and CDR2 is FQNEAQ (reference sequence). CDR3 in amino acids: CASSTSGTQYF. In DNA, the CDR3 is TGTGCCAGCAGCACATCGGGTACGCAGTATTTT.

The rearrangement uses TRBV19 and TRBJ1-5; 7 bases fit TRBD1. The CDR3 extends over 15 amino acids. Trimming removed 7 bases from V and 0 bases from J; junction bases left unmatched: 6. The germline CDR1 and CDR2 sequences are LNHDA and SQIVND (reference sequence). Written as DNA, the CDR3 is TGTGCCAGTACTCCGGACAGGAGTAGCAATCAGCCCCAGCATTTT. Translating it yields CASTPDRSSNQPQHF.

The V call is TRBV25-1, the J call TRBJ2-7; a weak D match, TRBD2 (6 bases). Germline V gene data show CDR1 as MGHDK and CDR2 as SYGVNS. The CDR3 length is 14 residues. V was cut by 5 bases and J by 3 bases, with 14 bases left in between. Written as DNA, the CDR3 is TGTGCCAGCAGTTCGGGGGACTGGTACTACGAGCAGTACTTC. Translation gives CASSSGDWYYEQYF.

J is TRBJ2-7 and V is TRBV5-1; 7 nucleotides agree with TRBD1. Germline lookup yields CDR1 SGHRS and CDR2 YFSETQ. The CDR3 has 12 amino acids. The junction had 3 bases not matched to a gene; V was cut back by 3 bases and J by 6 bases. The CDR3 spells CASSSQGIEQYF. CDR3 nucleotides: TGCGCCAGCAGCTCACAGGGGATCGAGCAGTACTTC.

This clone was found a few times. The chain employs TRBV4-2 and TRBJ2-7; D is undetermined. The CDR3 has 14 residues. V lost 0 bases, J lost 2 bases, and 8 bases lay in between. Per the germline V gene, CDR1 is LGHNA and CDR2 is YNFKEQ. CDR3 sequence reads: CASSQEWQAYEQYF. CDR3 in DNA: TGTGCCAGCAGCCAAGAGTGGCAGGCCTACGAGCAGTACTTC.

V gene TRBV7-9 combines with J gene TRBJ2-5; TRBD1 matches 7 bases. In germline, CDR1 is SEHNR, CDR2 FQNEAQ (reference sequence). CDR3 length: 15 amino acids. The V gene end was trimmed by 1 base and the J gene end by 1 base; junction bases not matched to a gene: 3. The CDR3 DNA reads TGTGCCAGCAGCTTAGAGGGGGCAGTCCAAGAGACCCAGTACTTC. It specifies CASSLEGAVQETQYF.

This clone was observed once. This rearrangement joins TRBV7-2 to TRBJ2-1; 11 nucleotides line up with TRBD2. From germline, CDR1 is SGHTA and CDR2 FQGNSA. With 2 bases clipped from V and 7 bases from J, the junction kept 4 bases outside the gene matches. This CDR3 has 15 residues. CDR3 region: CASSLNGLAGNEQFF. CDR3 nucleotides: TGTGCCAGCAGCTTAAATGGACTAGCGGGTAATGAGCAGTTCTTC.

The J gene is TRBJ1-1, the V gene TRBV7-6; D call uncertain. The V end lost 5 bases, the J end lost 1 base, and 8 bases lay between the germline ends. Germline V gives CDR1 SGHVS, CDR2 FNYEAQ. This CDR3 is 13 amino acids long. The CDR3 spells CASSPPGNTEAFF. In DNA, the CDR3 is TGTGCCAGCAGCCCCCCCGGGAACACTGAAGCTTTCTTT.

The chain links TRBV5-1 to TRBJ2-7; 7 bases are a match to TRBD1. Germline loops: CDR1 SGHRS, CDR2 YFSETQ. Unmatched junction bases numbered 6, after V lost 0 bases and J lost 3 bases. This CDR3 contains 15 residues. DNA of the CDR3: TGCGCCAGCAGCTTGGCCTGGACAGGAGACTACGAGCAGTACTTC. Translation: CASSLAWTGDYEQYF.